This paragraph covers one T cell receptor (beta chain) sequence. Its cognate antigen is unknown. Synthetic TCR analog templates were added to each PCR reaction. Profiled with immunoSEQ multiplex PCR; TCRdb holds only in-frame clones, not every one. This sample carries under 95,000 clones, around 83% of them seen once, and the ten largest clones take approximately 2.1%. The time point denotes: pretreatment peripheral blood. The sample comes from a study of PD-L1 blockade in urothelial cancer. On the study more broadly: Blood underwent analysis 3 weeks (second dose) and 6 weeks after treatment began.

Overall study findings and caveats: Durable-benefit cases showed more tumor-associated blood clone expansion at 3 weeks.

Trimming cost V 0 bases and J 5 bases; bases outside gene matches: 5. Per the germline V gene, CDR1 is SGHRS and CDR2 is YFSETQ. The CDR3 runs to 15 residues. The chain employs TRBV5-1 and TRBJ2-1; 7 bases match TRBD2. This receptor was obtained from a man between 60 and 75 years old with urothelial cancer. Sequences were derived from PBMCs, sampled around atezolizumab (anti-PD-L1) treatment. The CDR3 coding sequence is TGCGCCAGCAGCTTGGCTCCTAGCGGAAACAATGAGCAGTTCTTC. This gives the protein CASSLAPSGNNEQFF. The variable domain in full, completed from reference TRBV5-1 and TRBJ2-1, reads KAGVTQTPRYLIKTRGQQVTLSCSPISGHRSVSWYQQTPGQGLQFLFEYFSETQRNKGNFPGRFSGRQFSNSRSEMNVSTLELGDSALYLCASSLAPSGNNEQFFGPGTRLTVL.